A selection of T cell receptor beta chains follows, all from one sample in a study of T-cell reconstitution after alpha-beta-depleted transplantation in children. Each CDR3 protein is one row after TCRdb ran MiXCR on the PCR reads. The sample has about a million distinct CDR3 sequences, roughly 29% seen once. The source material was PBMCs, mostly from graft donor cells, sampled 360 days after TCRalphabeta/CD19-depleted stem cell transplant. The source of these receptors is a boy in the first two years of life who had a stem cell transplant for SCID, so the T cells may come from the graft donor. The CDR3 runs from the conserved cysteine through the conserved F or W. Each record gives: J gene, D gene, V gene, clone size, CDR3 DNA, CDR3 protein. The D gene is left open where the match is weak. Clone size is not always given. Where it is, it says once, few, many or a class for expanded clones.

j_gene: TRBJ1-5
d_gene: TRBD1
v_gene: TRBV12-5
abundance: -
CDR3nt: TGTGCTAGTGGTTTGGCTTGGACAGGGAAGAGCAATCAGCCCCAGCATTTT
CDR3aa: CASGLAWTGKSNQPQHF

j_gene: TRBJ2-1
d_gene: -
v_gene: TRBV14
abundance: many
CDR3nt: TGTGCCAGCAGGTTTCATAAGGGGAATGAGCAGTTCTTC
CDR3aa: CASRFHKGNEQFF

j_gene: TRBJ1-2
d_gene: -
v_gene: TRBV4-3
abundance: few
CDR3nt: TGCGCCAGCAGCCAAGTCGCTACCCATTTCGGCTACACCTTC
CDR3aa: CASSQVATHFGYTF

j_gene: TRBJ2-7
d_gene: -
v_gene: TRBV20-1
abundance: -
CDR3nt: TGCAGTGCTAGGCAAACATCGGGATACTACGAGCAGTACTTC
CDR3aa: CSARQTSGYYEQYF

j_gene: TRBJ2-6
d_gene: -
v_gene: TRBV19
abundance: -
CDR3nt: TGTGCCAGTAGTACTGCACGGCAACTCTCTGGGGCCAACGTCCTGACTTTC
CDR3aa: CASSTARQLSGANVLTF

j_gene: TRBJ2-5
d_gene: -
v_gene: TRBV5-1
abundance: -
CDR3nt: TGCGCCAGCAGTTCCCCGGTAGGGCAAGAGACCCAGTACTTC
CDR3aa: CASSSPVGQETQYF

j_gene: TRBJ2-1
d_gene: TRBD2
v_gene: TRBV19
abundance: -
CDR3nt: TGTGCCAGTAGTGTTAGCGGGGGGGGACAGTTCTTC
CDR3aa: CASSVSGGGQFF

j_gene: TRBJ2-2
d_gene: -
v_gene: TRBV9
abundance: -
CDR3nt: TGTGCCAGCAGCGCACATTCGGCCGGGGAGCTGTTTTTT
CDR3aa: CASSAHSAGELFF

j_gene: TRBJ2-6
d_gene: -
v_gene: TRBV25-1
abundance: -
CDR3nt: TGTGCCAGCAGTCATCTAACGACACCTGGGGCCAACGTCCTGACTTTC
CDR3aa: CASSHLTTPGANVLTF

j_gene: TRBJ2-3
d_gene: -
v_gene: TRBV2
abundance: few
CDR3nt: TGTGCCAGCAGGGTCACTCCGGATACGCAGTATTTT
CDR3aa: CASRVTPDTQYF

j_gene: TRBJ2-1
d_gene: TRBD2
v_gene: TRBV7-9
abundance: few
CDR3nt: TGTGCCAGCAGCTACGGACTAGGGGCGCCCAATGAGCAGTTCTTC
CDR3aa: CASSYGLGAPNEQFF

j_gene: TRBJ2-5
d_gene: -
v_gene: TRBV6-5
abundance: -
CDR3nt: TGTGCCAGCAGTTACGGTCAGGGGGGAAAGGAGACCCAGTACTTC
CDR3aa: CASSYGQGGKETQYF

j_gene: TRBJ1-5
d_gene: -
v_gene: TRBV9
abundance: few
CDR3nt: TGTGCCAGCAGCGTGAAGGTCCAGGAAAGCAATCAGCCCCAGCATTTT
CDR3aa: CASSVKVQESNQPQHF

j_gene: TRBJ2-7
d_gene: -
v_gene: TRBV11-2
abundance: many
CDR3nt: TGTGCCAGCTCACCGGGCAGGGGCCCCTACGAGCAGTACTTC
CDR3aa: CASSPGRGPYEQYF

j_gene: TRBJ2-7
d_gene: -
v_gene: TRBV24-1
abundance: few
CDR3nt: TGTGCCACCGAGGGTAGGACGGAGGAGTCCTACGAGCAGTACTTC
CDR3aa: CATEGRTEESYEQYF

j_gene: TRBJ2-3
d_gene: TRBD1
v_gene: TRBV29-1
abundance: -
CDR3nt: TGCAGCGTTGTGTTACCTGACCGGGACAGGGTTTTGAGAGATACGCAGTATTTT
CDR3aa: CSVVLPDRDRVLRDTQYF

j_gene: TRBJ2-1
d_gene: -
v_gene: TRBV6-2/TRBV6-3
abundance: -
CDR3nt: TGTGCCAGCAGTTACGATTTTCTCTGGGTGTCCCCTTCTTGGAATGAGCAGTTCTTC
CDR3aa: CASSYDFLWVSPSWNEQFF

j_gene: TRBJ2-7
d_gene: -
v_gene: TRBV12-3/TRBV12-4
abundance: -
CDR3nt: TGTGCCAGCAGTTTCGACGGGCCCGCATTGCACTACGAGCAGTACTTC
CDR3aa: CASSFDGPALHYEQYF

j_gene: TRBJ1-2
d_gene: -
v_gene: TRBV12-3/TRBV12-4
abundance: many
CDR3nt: TGTGCCAGCAGTTTCGGGCAGAACTATGGCTACACCTTC
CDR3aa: CASSFGQNYGYTF

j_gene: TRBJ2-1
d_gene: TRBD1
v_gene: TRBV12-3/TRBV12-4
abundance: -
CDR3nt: TGTGCCAGCATCTTGGACAGGGGGCCCTACAATGAGCAGTTCTTC
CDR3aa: CASILDRGPYNEQFF

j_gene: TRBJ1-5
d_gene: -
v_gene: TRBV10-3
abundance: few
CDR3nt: TGTGCCATAGGGAATAGCAATCAGCCCCAGCATTTT
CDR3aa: CAIGNSNQPQHF

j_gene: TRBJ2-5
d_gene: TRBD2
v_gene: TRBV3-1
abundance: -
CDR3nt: TGTGCCAGCAGCCAACCCTGGATAGCGGGGTTTGGTGGAGAGACCCAGTACTTC
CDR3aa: CASSQPWIAGFGGETQYF

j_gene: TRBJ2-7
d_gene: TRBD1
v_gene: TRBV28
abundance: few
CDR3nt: TGTGCCAGCAGTTGGGGCCGGGACAGGAGTATGAAGCAGTACTTC
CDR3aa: CASSWGRDRSMKQYF

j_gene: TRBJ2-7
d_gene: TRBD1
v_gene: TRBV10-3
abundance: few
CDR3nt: TGTGCCATCGGGACAGTTTCCTACGAGCAGTACTTC
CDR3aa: CAIGTVSYEQYF

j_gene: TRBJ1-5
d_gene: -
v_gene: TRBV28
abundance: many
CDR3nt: TGTGCCAGCAGTTTGCGGGGAAAGCCCCAGCATTTT
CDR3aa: CASSLRGKPQHF

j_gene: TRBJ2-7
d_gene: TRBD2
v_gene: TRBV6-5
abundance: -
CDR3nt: TGTGCCAGCAGTTACTCGAAAGGGGCGGGGGGCAGCTCCTACGAGCAGTACTTC
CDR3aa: CASSYSKGAGGSSYEQYF

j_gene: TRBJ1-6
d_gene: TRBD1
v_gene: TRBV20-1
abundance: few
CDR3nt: TGCAGTGCTTTACCACGGACAGGGAACGACTCACCCCTCCACTTT
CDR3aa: CSALPRTGNDSPLHF

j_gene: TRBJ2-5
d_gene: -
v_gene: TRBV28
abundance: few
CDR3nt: TGTGCCAGCGTACTATTACTACGGGCAGAGACCCAGTACTTC
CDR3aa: CASVLLLRAETQYF

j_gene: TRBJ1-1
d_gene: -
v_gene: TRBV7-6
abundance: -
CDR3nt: TGTGCCAGCAGCTTAGCGTACGCGGACAGTAGCACTGAAGCTTTCTTT
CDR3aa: CASSLAYADSSTEAFF

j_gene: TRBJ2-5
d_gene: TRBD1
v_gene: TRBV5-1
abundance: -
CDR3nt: TGCGCCAGCAGCCCCCGATCTCAGGGGGCGCGGGTAGAGACCCAGTACTTC
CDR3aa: CASSPRSQGARVETQYF

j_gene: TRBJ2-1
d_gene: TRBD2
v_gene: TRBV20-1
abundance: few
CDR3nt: TGCAGTGCTAGGAGACCGGGACTAGTTGAGCATGGTGAGCAGTTCTTC
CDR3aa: CSARRPGLVEHGEQFF

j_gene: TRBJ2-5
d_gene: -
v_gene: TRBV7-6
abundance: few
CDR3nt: TGTGCCAGCAGCCCCGGGAGTGTCGAGACCCAGTACTTC
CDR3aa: CASSPGSVETQYF

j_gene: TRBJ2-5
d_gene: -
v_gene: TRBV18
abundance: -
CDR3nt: TGTGCCAGCTCACCAACCAACCTCCAAGAGACCCAGTACTTC
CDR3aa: CASSPTNLQETQYF

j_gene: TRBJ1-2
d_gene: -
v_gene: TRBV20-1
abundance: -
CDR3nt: TGCAGTGCTAGATCCCCCACAAAGGGCGACTACTATGGCTACACCTTC
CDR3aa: CSARSPTKGDYYGYTF

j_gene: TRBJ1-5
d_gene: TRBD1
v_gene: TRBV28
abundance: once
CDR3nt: TGTGCCAGCAGGCCAGCCCAGGGGGGCAATCAGCCCCAGCATTTT
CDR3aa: CASRPAQGGNQPQHF

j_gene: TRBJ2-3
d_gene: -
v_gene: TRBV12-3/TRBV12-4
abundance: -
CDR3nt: TGTGCCAGCAACCTACGGGCCACAGATACGCAGTATTTT
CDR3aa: CASNLRATDTQYF

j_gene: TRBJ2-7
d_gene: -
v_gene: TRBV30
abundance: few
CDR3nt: TGTGCCTGGAGCTATGGCAGGGCCTACGAGCAGTACTTC
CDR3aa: CAWSYGRAYEQYF

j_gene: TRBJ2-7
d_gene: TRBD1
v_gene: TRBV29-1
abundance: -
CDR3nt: TGCAGCGTTAAGGGACAGCCCTACGAGCAGTACTTC
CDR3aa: CSVKGQPYEQYF

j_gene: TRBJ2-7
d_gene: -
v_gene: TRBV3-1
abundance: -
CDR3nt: TGTGCCAGCAGCCAAGTAGGGCCTTTACGACTGTACTTC
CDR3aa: CASSQVGPLRLYF

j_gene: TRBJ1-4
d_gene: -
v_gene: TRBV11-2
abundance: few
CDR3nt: TGTGCCAGCAGCTCCGCGGGGGGGTACGGTGAAAAACTGTTTTTT
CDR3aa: CASSSAGGYGEKLFF

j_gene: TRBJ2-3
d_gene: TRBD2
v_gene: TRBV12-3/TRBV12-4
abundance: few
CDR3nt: TGTGCCAGCAGTTCCCTCCTGGGCGGGGGGCGCACAGATACGCAGTATTTT
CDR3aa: CASSSLLGGGRTDTQYF